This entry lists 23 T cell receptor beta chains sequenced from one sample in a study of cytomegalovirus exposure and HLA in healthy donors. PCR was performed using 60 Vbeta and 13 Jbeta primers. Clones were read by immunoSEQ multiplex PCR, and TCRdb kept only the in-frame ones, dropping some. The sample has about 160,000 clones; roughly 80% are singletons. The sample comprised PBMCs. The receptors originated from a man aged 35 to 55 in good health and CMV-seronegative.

This CDR3 is CASSIQATGRDGYTF. Here the CDR3 DNA reads TGTGCCAGTAGTATCCAGGCGACAGGGCGAGACGGCTACACCTTC. The genes are TRBV19 and TRBJ1-2, with 7 positions matching TRBD1. The germline V gene encodes CDR1 LNHDA and CDR2 SQIVND (reference sequence). With 3 bases clipped from V and 8 bases from J, the junction kept 12 bases outside the gene matches. The CDR3 sequence is 15 residues long.

CDR3 protein: CASSVQVKGTDTQYF. The CDR3 DNA reads TGTGCCAGCAGTGTTCAAGTCAAGGGGACAGATACGCAGTATTTT. The chain joins TRBV6-5 to TRBJ2-3, with D tentatively TRBD1 (5 bases). Trimming removed 5 bases from V and 3 bases from J, with 15 bases in between. This CDR3 has 15 amino acids. CDR1 and CDR2 from the germline V gene are MNHEY and SVGAGI.

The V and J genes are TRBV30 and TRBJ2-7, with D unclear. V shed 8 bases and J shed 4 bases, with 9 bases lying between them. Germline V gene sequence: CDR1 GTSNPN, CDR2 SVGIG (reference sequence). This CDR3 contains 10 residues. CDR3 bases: TGTGCCGTTGGGCAGTACGAGCAGTACTTC. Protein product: CAVGQYEQYF.

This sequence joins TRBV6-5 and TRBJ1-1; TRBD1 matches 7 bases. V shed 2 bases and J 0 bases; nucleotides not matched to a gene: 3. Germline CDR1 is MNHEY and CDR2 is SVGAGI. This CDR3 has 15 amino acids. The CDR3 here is CASSYGDRVNTEAFF. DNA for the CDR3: TGTGCCAGCAGTTACGGGGACAGAGTGAACACTGAAGCTTTCTTT.

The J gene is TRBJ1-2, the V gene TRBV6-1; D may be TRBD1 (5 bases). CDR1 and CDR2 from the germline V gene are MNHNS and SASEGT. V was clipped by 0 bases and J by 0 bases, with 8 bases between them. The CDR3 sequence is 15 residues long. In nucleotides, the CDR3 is TGTGCCAGCAGTGAAGCTGGCAGGGCTAACTATGGCTACACCTTC. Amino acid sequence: CASSEAGRANYGYTF.

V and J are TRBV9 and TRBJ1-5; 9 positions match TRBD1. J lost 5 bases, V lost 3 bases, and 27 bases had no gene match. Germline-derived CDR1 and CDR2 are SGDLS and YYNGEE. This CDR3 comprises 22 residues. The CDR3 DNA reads TGTGCCAGCAGCGGAGACCCTTTAAGTGAACAGGGGGCGAGGGTTGGAGATCAGCCCCAGCATTTT. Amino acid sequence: CASSGDPLSEQGARVGDQPQHF.

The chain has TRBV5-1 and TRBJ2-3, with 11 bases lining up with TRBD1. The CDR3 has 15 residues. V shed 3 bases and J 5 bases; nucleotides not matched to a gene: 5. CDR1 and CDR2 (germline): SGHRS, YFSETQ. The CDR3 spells CASSSTGTGGDTQYF. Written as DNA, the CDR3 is TGCGCCAGCAGCTCTACCGGGACAGGGGGAGATACGCAGTATTTT.

CDR3 loop: CASSPGQSPSSYEQYF. The CDR3 region has the DNA TGCGCCAGCAGCCCTGGACAGAGTCCGAGCTCCTACGAGCAGTACTTC. This chain connects TRBV5-1 to TRBJ2-7, with D tentatively TRBD1 (6 bases). In germline, CDR1 is SGHRS, CDR2 YFSETQ. The CDR3 is 16 amino acids. The V end was cut by 4 bases, the J end by 0 bases, with 17 bases between. The entire variable domain, with the rest obtained from reference TRBV5-1 and TRBJ2-7, is as follows: KAGVTQTPRYLIKTRGQQVTLSCSPISGHRSVSWYQQTPGQGLQFLFEYFSETQRNKGNFPGRFSGRQFSNSRSEMNVSTLELGDSALYLCASSPGQSPSSYEQYFGPGTRLTVT.

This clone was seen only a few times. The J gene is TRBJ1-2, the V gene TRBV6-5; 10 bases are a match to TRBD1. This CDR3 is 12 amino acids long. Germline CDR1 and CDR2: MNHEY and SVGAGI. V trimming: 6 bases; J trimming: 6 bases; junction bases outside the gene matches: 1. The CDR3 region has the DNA TGTGCCAGCAGCGGACAGGGGGATGGCTACACCTTC. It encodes CASSGQGDGYTF.

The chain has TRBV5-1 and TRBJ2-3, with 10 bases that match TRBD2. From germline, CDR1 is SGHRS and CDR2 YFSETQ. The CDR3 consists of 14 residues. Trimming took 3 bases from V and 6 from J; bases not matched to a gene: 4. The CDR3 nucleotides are TGCGCCAGCAGCTCGACTAGCGGGTACGATACGCAGTATTTT. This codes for CASSSTSGYDTQYF.

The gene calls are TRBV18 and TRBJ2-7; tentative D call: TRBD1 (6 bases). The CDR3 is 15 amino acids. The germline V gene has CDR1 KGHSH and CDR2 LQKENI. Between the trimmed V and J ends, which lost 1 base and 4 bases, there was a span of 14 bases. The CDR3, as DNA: TGTGCCAGCTCACCACGACACCTAAGGGGGTACGAGCAGTACTTC. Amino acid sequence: CASSPRHLRGYEQYF.

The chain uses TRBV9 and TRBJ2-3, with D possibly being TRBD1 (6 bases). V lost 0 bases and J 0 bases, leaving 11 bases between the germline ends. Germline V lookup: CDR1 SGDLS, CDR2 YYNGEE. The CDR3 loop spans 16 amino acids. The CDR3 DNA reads TGTGCCAGCAGCGTAGGAGTGGGGGCCAGCACAGATACGCAGTATTTT. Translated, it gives CASSVGVGASTDTQYF.

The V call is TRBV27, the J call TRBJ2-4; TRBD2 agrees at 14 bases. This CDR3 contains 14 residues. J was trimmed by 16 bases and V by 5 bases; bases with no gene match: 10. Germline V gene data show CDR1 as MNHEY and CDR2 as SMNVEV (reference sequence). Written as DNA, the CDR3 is TGTGCCAGCAGTCCCACCGGGACTAGCGGGGGCAGTTACTTC. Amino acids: CASSPTGTSGGSYF.

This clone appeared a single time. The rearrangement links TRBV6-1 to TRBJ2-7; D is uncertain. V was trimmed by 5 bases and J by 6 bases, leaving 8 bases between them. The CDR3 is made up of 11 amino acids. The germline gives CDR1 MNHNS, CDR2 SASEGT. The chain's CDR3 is CASSFRGEQYF. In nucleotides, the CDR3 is TGTGCCAGCAGTTTCAGAGGCGAGCAGTACTTC.

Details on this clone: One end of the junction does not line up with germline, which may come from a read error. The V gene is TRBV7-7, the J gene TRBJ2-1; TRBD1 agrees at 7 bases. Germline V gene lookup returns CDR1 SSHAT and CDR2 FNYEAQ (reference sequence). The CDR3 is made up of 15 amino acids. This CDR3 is CASSYETGKNNEQFF. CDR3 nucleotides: TGTGCTAGCAGCTACGAGACAGGGAAGAACAATGAGCAGTTCTTC.

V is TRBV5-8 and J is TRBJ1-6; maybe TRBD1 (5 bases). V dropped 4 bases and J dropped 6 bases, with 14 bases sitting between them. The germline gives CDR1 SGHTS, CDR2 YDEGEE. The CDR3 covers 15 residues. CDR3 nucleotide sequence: TGTGCCAGCAGCCTATCAATGACAGTTAATTCACCCCTCCACTTT. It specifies CASSLSMTVNSPLHF. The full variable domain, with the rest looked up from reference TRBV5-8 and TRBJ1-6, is EAGVTQSPTHLIKTRGQQATLRCSPISGHTSVYWYQQALGLGLQFLLWYDEGEERNRGNFPPRFSGRQFPNYSSELNVNALELEDSALYLCASSLSMTVNSPLHFGNGTRLTVT.

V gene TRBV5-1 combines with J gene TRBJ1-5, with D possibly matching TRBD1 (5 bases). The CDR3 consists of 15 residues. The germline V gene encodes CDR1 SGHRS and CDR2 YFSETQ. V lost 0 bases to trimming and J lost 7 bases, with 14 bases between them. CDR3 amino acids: CASSLVGGLRQPQHF. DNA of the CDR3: TGCGCCAGCAGCTTGGTTGGGGGACTAAGGCAGCCCCAGCATTTT. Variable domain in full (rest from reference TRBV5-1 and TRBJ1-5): KAGVTQTPRYLIKTRGQQVTLSCSPISGHRSVSWYQQTPGQGLQFLFEYFSETQRNKGNFPGRFSGRQFSNSRSEMNVSTLELGDSALYLCASSLVGGLRQPQHFGDGTRLSIL.

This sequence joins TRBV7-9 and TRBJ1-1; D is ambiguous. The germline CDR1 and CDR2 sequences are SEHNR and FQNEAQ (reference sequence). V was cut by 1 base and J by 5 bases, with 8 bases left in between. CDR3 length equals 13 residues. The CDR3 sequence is CASSLDWATEAFF. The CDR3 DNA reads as TGTGCCAGCAGCTTAGATTGGGCAACTGAAGCTTTCTTT.

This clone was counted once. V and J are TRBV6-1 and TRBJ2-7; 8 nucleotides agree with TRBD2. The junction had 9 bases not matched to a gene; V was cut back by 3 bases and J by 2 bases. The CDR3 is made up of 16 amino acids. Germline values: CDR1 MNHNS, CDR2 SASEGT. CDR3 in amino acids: CASSDGSSGGPYEQYF. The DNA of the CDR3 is TGTGCCAGCAGTGATGGGTCCAGCGGGGGACCCTACGAGCAGTACTTC.

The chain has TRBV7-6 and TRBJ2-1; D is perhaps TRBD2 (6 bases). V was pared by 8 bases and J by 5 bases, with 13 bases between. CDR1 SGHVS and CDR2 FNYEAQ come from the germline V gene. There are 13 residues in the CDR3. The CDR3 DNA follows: TGTGCCAGCTCTGACGGGGGTAACAATGAGCAGTTCTTC. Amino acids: CASSDGGNNEQFF.

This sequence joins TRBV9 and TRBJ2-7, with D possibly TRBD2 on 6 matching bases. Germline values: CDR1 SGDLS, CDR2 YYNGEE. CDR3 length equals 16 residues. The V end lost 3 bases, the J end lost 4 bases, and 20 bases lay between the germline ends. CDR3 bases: TGTGCCAGCAGCGCCGAGGAGGGTGGGTGGCTGTACGAGCAGTACTTC. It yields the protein CASSAEEGGWLYEQYF.

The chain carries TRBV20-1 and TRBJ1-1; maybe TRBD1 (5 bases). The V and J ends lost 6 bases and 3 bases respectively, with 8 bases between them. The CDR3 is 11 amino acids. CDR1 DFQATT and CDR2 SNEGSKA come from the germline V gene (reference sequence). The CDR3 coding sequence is TGCAGTGCAAGGGGTGACACTGAAGCTTTCTTT. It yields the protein CSARGDTEAFF.

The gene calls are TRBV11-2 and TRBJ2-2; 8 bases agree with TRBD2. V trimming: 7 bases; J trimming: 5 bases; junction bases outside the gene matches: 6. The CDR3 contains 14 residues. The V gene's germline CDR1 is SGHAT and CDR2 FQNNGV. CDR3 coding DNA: TGTGCCAGCAACTTCGGGGGGGGGACCGGGGAGCTGTTTTTT. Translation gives CASNFGGGTGELFF.